The 7 T cell receptor beta chains given below trace back to one sample, sequenced in a study of shared clonotypes between healthy human individuals. Sequencing was performed with immunoSEQ multiplex PCR; in TCRdb, only in-frame clones are kept and a portion is missing. The repertoire has roughly 640,000 clones, 97% of them found once; the top ten carry 0.055% to 0.07%. What was sequenced was naive CD4+ T cells sorted from blood. The sample's subset: CD45RA+ positively selected. The receptors originated from a woman in her 30s in good health.

This clone has just one count. This chain links TRBV29-1 with TRBJ2-5, with D possibly being TRBD1 or TRBD2 (6 bases each). The J call is doubtful: the DNA matches TRBJ2-7 better. CDR1 is SQVTM and CDR2 is ANQGSEA in the germline V gene. The CDR3 is 15 amino acids. CDR3 DNA: TGCAGCGTTGATCGCAGGGGATACGGGGGAGCCGAGCAGTACTTC. This translates into CSVDRRGYGGAEQYF.

This clone occurred once. The V and J genes are TRBV19 and TRBJ2-5; D call uncertain. Matching the DNA end better, TRBJ2-7 makes the J call doubtful. The CDR3 is made up of 15 amino acids. Germline V lookup: CDR1 LNHDA, CDR2 SQIVND (reference sequence). CDR3: CASSTPGRPPYEQYF. In DNA, the CDR3 is TGTGCCAGTAGTACCCCCGGCAGGCCCCCCTACGAGCAGTACTTC.

This rearrangement joins TRBV7-9 to TRBJ2-1, with D unresolved. This CDR3 has 17 residues. Trimming cost V 4 bases and J 3 bases, with 19 bases left between them. Germline V lookup: CDR1 SEHNR, CDR2 FQNEAQ (reference sequence). The CDR3 DNA reads TGTGCCAGCAGCTCCGTAGGGTTAGCAGCCCTCTACAATGAGCAGTTCTTC. As protein: CASSSVGLAALYNEQFF.

The J gene is TRBJ2-5, the V gene TRBV30; TRBD2 matches 10 bases. J lost 5 bases, V lost 8 bases, and 8 bases had no gene match. The germline CDR1 and CDR2 sequences are GTSNPN and SVGIG (reference sequence). CDR3 length: 13 amino acids. CDR3 sequence (DNA): TGTGCCCGGGGCCTAGCGGGAGTCGAGACCCAGTACTTC. Its translation: CARGLAGVETQYF.

The rearrangement links TRBV11-2 to TRBJ2-5; 8 bases match TRBD2. The ends lost 5 bases at V and 6 bases at J; junction bases unmatched: 5. Per the germline V gene, CDR1 is SGHAT and CDR2 is FQNNGV. The CDR3 has 13 amino acids. The CDR3 here is CASSPGLAQTQYF. CDR3 sequence (DNA): TGTGCCAGCAGCCCAGGACTAGCCCAGACCCAGTACTTC.

This CDR3 reads CASSPQWPEAFF. DNA for the CDR3: TGTGCCAGCTCACCCCAATGGCCTGAAGCTTTCTTT. The gene calls are TRBV18 and TRBJ1-1; D is ambiguous. The CDR3 length is 12 residues. Germline V gene data show CDR1 as KGHSH and CDR2 as LQKENI. Trimming left V 3 bases short and J 6 bases short, with 8 bases between.

This chain connects TRBV6-5 to TRBJ1-4; no reliable D call. The germline gives CDR1 MNHEY, CDR2 SVGAGI. V was pared by 6 bases and J by 0 bases, with 8 bases between. The CDR3 has 14 residues. The CDR3 sequence: CASRMSATNEKLFF. CDR3 nucleotide sequence: TGTGCCAGCAGGATGTCCGCAACTAATGAAAAACTGTTTTTT.